The T cell receptor (beta chain) described here comes from a study of cytomegalovirus exposure and HLA in healthy donors. The PCR contained 60 Vbeta and 13 Jbeta primers. Assay: immunoSEQ multiplex PCR; the TCRdb copy retains only in-frame clones and omits some. The table has around 120,000 clones, about 79% seen once; the top ten hold roughly 2.7%. Study outcomes and limitations: Follow-up analysis later connected one missense variant in DCLRE1C with trimming of TCR beta V- and J-genes. TCR association rates varied by HLA locus in a later analysis, with DRB1 highest and HLA-C lowest. Specificity of a few CMV-associated chains for CMV antigens was verified in vitro.

Points on this clone: Its antigen is currently unknown.

The CDR3 loop spans 12 amino acids. From germline, CDR1 is MNHEY and CDR2 SVGAGI. Trimming removed 2 bases at V and 8 bases at J, with 9 bases between. The sample was PBMCs. The genes are TRBV6-5 and TRBJ1-2; no clear D. This clonotype originated in a man aged 45 to 65 in good health and CMV-seropositive. The CDR3 sequence is CASSYRGRGYTF. Here the CDR3 DNA reads TGTGCCAGCAGTTACCGCGGAAGGGGCTACACCTTC.